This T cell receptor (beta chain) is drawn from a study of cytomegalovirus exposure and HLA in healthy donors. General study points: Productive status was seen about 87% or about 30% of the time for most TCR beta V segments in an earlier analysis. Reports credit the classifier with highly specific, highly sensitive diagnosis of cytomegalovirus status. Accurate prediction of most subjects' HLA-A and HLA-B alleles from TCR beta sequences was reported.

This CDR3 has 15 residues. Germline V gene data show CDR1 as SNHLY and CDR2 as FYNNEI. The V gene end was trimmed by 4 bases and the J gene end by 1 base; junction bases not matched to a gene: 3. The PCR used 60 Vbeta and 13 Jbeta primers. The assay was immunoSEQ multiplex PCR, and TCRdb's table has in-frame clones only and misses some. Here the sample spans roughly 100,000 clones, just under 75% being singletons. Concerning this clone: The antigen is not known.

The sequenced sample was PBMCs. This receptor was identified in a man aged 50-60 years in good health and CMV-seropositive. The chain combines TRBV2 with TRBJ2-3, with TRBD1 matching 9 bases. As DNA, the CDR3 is TGTGCCAGCAGTGTCCGGGACAGGGGCACAGATACGCAGTATTTT. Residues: CASSVRDRGTDTQYF.